One and the same sample provided the 28 T cell receptor beta chains below, sequenced in a study of blood T cell repertoires in COVID-19. TCRdb's table, derived via immunoSEQ multiplex PCR, lists solely in-frame clones and lacks some. The sample records 110,000 or so clones, roughly 83% being singletons. Sequencing used peripheral blood. The receptors were sampled from a woman in her fifties or sixties with acute or convalescent COVID-19.

The chain uses TRBV9 and TRBJ2-2; 9 bases are a match to TRBD2. The ends lost 4 bases at V and 4 bases at J; junction bases unmatched: 8. There are 16 residues in the CDR3. CDR1 is SGDLS, CDR2 YYNGEE, per germline. The CDR3 here is CASSLGTSPLTGELFF. CDR3 nucleotides: TGTGCCAGCAGCCTCGGGACTAGCCCCCTCACCGGGGAGCTGTTTTTT.

CDR3 amino acids: CAWSGLSYEQYF. CDR3 coding DNA: TGTGCCTGGAGTGGACTCTCCTACGAGCAGTACTTC. This chain links TRBV30 with TRBJ2-7; unclear D gene. Germline V gene data show CDR1 as GTSNPN and CDR2 as SVGIG (reference sequence). The length of the CDR3 is 12 residues. Trimming removed 1 base from V and 0 bases from J, with 4 bases in between.

CDR3 sequence (DNA): TGCGCCAGCAGCCGAATGGGAGACTTCTACAATGAGCAGTTCTTC. It is translated as CASSRMGDFYNEQFF. The J gene is TRBJ2-1, the V gene TRBV5-1, with D tentatively TRBD2 (5 bases). With 4 bases removed from V and 3 bases from J, the gap between germline ends came to 14 bases. CDR3 length: 15 amino acids. Germline V CDR1 and CDR2: SGHRS, YFSETQ. The whole variable domain, filled in from reference TRBV5-1 and TRBJ2-1, reads KAGVTQTPRYLIKTRGQQVTLSCSPISGHRSVSWYQQTPGQGLQFLFEYFSETQRNKGNFPGRFSGRQFSNSRSEMNVSTLELGDSALYLCASSRMGDFYNEQFFGPGTRLTVL.

In this sample, this clone turned up once. The CDR3 here is CASSLTGGASGRQGTDTQYF. CDR3 in DNA: TGTGCCAGCAGCTTGACTGGGGGGGCTAGCGGGAGACAAGGCACAGATACGCAGTATTTT. The chain joins TRBV28 to TRBJ2-3, with 10 bases aligning to TRBD2. J was trimmed by 1 base and V by 6 bases; bases with no gene match: 19. The CDR3 loop spans 20 amino acids. CDR1 and CDR2 (germline): MDHEN, SYDVKM. Supplemented by reference TRBV28 and TRBJ2-3, the full variable domain reads DVKVTQSSRYLVKRTGEKVFLECVQDMDHENMFWYRQDPGLGLRLIYFSYDVKMKEKGDIPEGYSVSREKKERFSLILESASTNQTSMYLCASSLTGGASGRQGTDTQYFGPGTRLTVL.

The genes are TRBV20-1 and TRBJ1-1; D call uncertain. The CDR3 totals 16 residues. V dropped 3 bases and J dropped 1 base, with 18 bases sitting between them. In germline, CDR1 is DFQATT, CDR2 SNEGSKA (reference sequence). DNA for the CDR3: TGCAGTGCTAGTTCAAGGACCGGTGGGAGGAACACTGAAGCTTTCTTT. This sequence encodes CSASSRTGGRNTEAFF.

The CDR3 coding sequence is TGTGCCTGGAGTGACGGTCGCGCCCATGAGCAGTTCTTC. It codes for CAWSDGRAHEQFF. This sequence joins TRBV30 and TRBJ2-1; D unclear. The V and J ends lost 1 base and 8 bases respectively, with 12 bases between them. The germline gives CDR1 GTSNPN, CDR2 SVGIG (reference sequence). The CDR3 spans 13 residues.

The rearrangement links TRBV6-5 to TRBJ2-5, with 7 bases identical to TRBD1. The germline gives CDR1 MNHEY, CDR2 SVGAGI. The CDR3 is 14 amino acids. J gave up 4 bases and V 6 bases, and 8 bases lay outside the gene matches. The CDR3 is CASRPTGVGETQYF. The CDR3 DNA is TGTGCCAGCAGACCAACAGGGGTGGGAGAGACCCAGTACTTC.

The chain joins TRBV11-2 to TRBJ2-3, with TRBD2 identical over 8 bases. This CDR3 contains 15 residues. Germline assignment: CDR1 SGHAT and CDR2 FQNNGV. With V trimmed by 3 bases and J by 3 bases, 5 bases remained unmatched. The CDR3 sequence: CASSLRAGGTDTQYF. In DNA, the CDR3 is TGTGCCAGCAGCTTGAGGGCGGGAGGAACAGATACGCAGTATTTT.

V and J are TRBV6-2 or TRBV6-3 and TRBJ1-4; D is perhaps TRBD1 (6 bases). Trimming removed 4 bases from V and 0 bases from J, with 15 bases in between. Germline V gene lookup returns CDR1 MNHEY and CDR2 SVGEGT. This CDR3 is built from 17 residues. The CDR3 protein is CASSFILGAATNEKLFF. In DNA form, the CDR3 reads TGTGCCAGCAGTTTCATTCTGGGGGCAGCAACTAATGAAAAACTGTTTTTT.

The CDR3 nucleotides are TGTGCCACCTTGACAGGTTCTAAGGGCTACACCTTC. Translation: CATLTGSKGYTF. This chain joins TRBV28 and TRBJ1-2, with D maybe TRBD1 (6 bases). The CDR3 consists of 12 residues. From germline, CDR1 is MDHEN and CDR2 SYDVKM. V lost 10 bases and J lost 8, with 17 bases in between.

The rearrangement joins TRBV7-9 to TRBJ2-3; 8 bases match TRBD1. The CDR3 extends over 16 amino acids. In germline, CDR1 is SEHNR, CDR2 FQNEAQ (reference sequence). J gave up 2 bases and V 5 bases, and 9 bases lay outside the gene matches. CDR3 sequence reads: CASSPRRTGSTDTQYF. CDR3 nucleotide sequence: TGTGCCAGCAGCCCCCGGCGGACAGGGTCCACAGATACGCAGTATTTT.

The chain joins TRBV21-1 to TRBJ1-3; the tabulated D call, TRBD1, remains unverified against the DNA. TRBV21-1 is termed a pseudogene. The CDR3 has 15 residues. The CDR3 region is CASSKPTGAGNTIYF. Written as DNA, the CDR3 is TGTGCCAGCAGCAAACCAACAGGGGCCGGAAACACCATATATTTT.

The chain is built from TRBV28 and TRBJ2-3, with D unclear. The CDR3 is made up of 12 amino acids. Looked up from germline, CDR1 is MDHEN and CDR2 is SYDVKM. Between the trimmed V and J ends, which lost 4 bases and 8 bases, there was a span of 10 bases. The CDR3 nucleotides are TGTGCCAGCAGTTCCGGTCTTCCTACGCAGTATTTT. Its translation: CASSSGLPTQYF.

J is TRBJ2-1 and V is TRBV5-1; TRBD2 agrees at 10 bases. Germline V lookup: CDR1 SGHRS, CDR2 YFSETQ. V trimming: 0 bases; J trimming: 5 bases; junction bases outside the gene matches: 2. CDR3 length equals 15 residues. As DNA, the CDR3 is TGCGCCAGCAGCTTGGTACTAGCGGGAAACAATGAGCAGTTCTTC. Its protein is CASSLVLAGNNEQFF.

To note about this clone: In the same sample, other DNA sequences code for this CDR3. V usage is TRBV18 and J usage is TRBJ1-5; perhaps TRBD1 as D (6 bases). Germline V gene data show CDR1 as KGHSH and CDR2 as LQKENI. Trimming cost V 3 bases and J 4 bases, with 7 bases left between them. CDR3 length: 13 residues. The CDR3 sequence is CASSPQGNQPQHF. CDR3 DNA: TGTGCCAGCTCACCTCAGGGGAATCAGCCCCAGCATTTT.

There are a few counts of this clone. The rearrangement uses TRBV4-1 and TRBJ2-7, with 9 bases identical to TRBD1. Germline CDR1 and CDR2: MGHRA and YSYEKL. CDR3 size: 15 residues. J gave up 3 bases and V 4 bases, and 7 bases lay outside the gene matches. The CDR3: CASSLGGQGGYEQYF. The CDR3, as DNA: TGCGCCAGCAGCCTAGGGGGACAGGGAGGCTACGAGCAGTACTTC.

The genes are TRBV7-2 and TRBJ1-6; tentatively, D is TRBD1 (5 bases). V was clipped by 3 bases and J by 8 bases, with 14 bases between them. Germline CDR1 is SGHTA and CDR2 is FQGNSA. The length of the CDR3 is 15 residues. The chain's CDR3 is CASSFVGRTYSPLHF. CDR3 nucleotide sequence: TGTGCCAGCAGCTTTGTAGGACGGACATATTCACCCCTCCACTTT.

This clone has a single count. This chain links TRBV3-1 (or the pseudogene TRBV3-2) with TRBJ2-2, with D uncertain. The CDR3 is 14 amino acids. The germline V and J ends were trimmed by 6 bases and 3 bases, with 11 bases remaining between them. Germline V CDR1 and CDR2: LGHDT, YNNKEL (reference sequence). The CDR3 loop reads CASSLNRDTGELFF. CDR3 DNA: TGTGCCAGCAGTCTAAACCGGGACACCGGGGAGCTGTTTTTT.

The chain carries TRBV9 and TRBJ2-1, with a weak D call TRBD2 (5 bases). V lost 0 bases and J 9 bases, leaving 16 bases between the germline ends. The CDR3 has 15 amino acids. Germline CDR1 SGDLS, CDR2 YYNGEE. DNA for the CDR3: TGTGCCAGCAGCGTAGAACTAGTTGGGTCCGCTGAGCAGTTCTTC. It specifies CASSVELVGSAEQFF. Combining the CDR3 with reference TRBV9 and TRBJ2-1 gives the whole variable domain DSGVTQTPKHLITATGQRVTLRCSPRSGDLSVYWYQQSLDQGLQFLIQYYNGEERAKGNILERFSAQQFPDLHSELNLSSLELGDSALYFCASSVELVGSAEQFFGPGTRLTVL.

The chain has TRBV28 and TRBJ1-4, with D tentatively TRBD1 (5 bases). The V end was cut by 6 bases, the J end by 8 bases, with 13 bases between. The CDR3 extends over 13 amino acids. CDR1 MDHEN and CDR2 SYDVKM come from the germline V gene. CDR3 bases: TGTGCCAGCAGGGGCGGGACGGACGAAAAACTGTTTTTT. Translated: CASRGGTDEKLFF.

The chain has TRBV5-1 and TRBJ1-1; D is undetermined. The V gene lost 3 bases and the J gene lost 4 bases, with 10 bases spanning the gap. This CDR3 contains 13 residues. The germline CDR1 and CDR2 sequences are SGHRS and YFSETQ. CDR3 protein: CASSSGGLTEAFF. The CDR3 DNA reads as TGCGCCAGCAGCTCCGGCGGCCTCACTGAAGCTTTCTTT.

The CDR3: CASSIGTGMYGYTF. Here the CDR3 DNA reads TGTGCCAGTAGTATCGGGACAGGGATGTATGGCTACACCTTC. This rearrangement joins TRBV19 to TRBJ1-2, with 9 positions matching TRBD1. V lost 3 bases to trimming and J lost 5 bases; unmatched junction nucleotides: 4. The CDR3 sequence is 14 residues long. CDR1 is LNHDA, CDR2 SQIVND, per germline (reference sequence).

The chain links TRBV5-1 to TRBJ2-5; 12 bases are shared with TRBD1. This CDR3 has 15 amino acids. The germline CDR1 and CDR2 sequences are SGHRS and YFSETQ. V gave up 1 base and J gave up 6 bases; unmatched junction bases: 4. CDR3 coding DNA: TGCGCCAGCAGCTTGTCGGGACAGGGGGCGCAGACCCAGTACTTC. This encodes CASSLSGQGAQTQYF.

This rearrangement joins TRBV7-3 to TRBJ1-1, with TRBD1 as a possible D gene (6 bases). The germline CDR1 and CDR2 sequences are SGHTA and FQGTGA. V was trimmed by 6 bases and J by 5 bases, leaving 13 bases between them. This CDR3 has 13 residues. The DNA of the CDR3 is TGTGCCAGCAGTGCAGGGGCGAGAACTGAAGCTTTCTTT. Translating gives CASSAGARTEAFF.

The chain links TRBV18 to TRBJ2-5, with D possibly matching TRBD1 (5 bases). V was shortened by 0 bases and J by 2 bases, with 16 bases between the two germline ends. This CDR3 contains 17 residues. The germline CDR1 and CDR2 sequences are KGHSH and LQKENI. CDR3 bases: TGTGCCAGCTCACCACCGTTCGACAGTCGTGATCAAGAGACCCAGTACTTC. Its protein product is CASSPPFDSRDQETQYF.

The chain has TRBV5-1 and TRBJ1-6; D may be TRBD1 (5 bases). Trimming took 3 bases from V and 10 from J, leaving 17 bases between them. Germline V gene lookup returns CDR1 SGHRS and CDR2 YFSETQ. This CDR3 contains 15 residues. The CDR3 is CASSSGQGRFSPLHF. DNA for the CDR3: TGCGCCAGCAGCTCCGGACAAGGGAGGTTCTCACCCCTCCACTTT.

V and J are TRBV4-1 and TRBJ1-6; D is uncertain. The CDR3 spans 15 residues. Germline V gene sequence: CDR1 MGHRA, CDR2 YSYEKL. V dropped 1 base and J dropped 12 bases, with 16 bases sitting between them. The CDR3 loop reads CASSQGGVQRRPLHF. Here the CDR3 DNA reads TGCGCCAGCAGCCAAGGCGGAGTCCAGCGCAGACCCCTCCACTTT.

This chain joins TRBV24-1 and TRBJ2-1; weak D call: TRBD2 (5 bases). CDR1 and CDR2 from the germline V gene are KGHDR and SFDVKD. The CDR3 has 17 residues. Deletions cut 4 bases from V and 8 bases from J, with 23 bases between. The DNA of the CDR3 is TGTGCCACCAGTGAGCCTAGCCCGGCTACACGGCTATATGAGCAGTTCTTC. It is translated as CATSEPSPATRLYEQFF.